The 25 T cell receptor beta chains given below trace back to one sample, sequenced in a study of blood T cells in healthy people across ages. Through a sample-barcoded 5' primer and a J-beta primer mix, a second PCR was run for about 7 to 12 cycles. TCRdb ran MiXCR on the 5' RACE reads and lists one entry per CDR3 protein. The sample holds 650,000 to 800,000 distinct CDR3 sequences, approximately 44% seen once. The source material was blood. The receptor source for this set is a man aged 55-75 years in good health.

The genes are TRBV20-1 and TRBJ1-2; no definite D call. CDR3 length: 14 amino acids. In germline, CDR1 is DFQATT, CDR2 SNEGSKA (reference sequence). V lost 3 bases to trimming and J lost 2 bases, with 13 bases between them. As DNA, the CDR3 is TGCAGTGCTAGTTCGTTGGTTACAAACTATGGCTACACCTTC. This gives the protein CSASSLVTNYGYTF.

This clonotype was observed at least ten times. The CDR3 loop is CSVIEQLEYGYTF. Here the CDR3 DNA reads TGCAGCGTTATTGAACAACTGGAATATGGCTACACCTTC. This chain joins TRBV29-1 and TRBJ1-2; D is unresolved. Trimming removed 5 bases at V and 5 bases at J, with 15 bases between. The CDR3 totals 13 residues. Germline V lookup: CDR1 SQVTM, CDR2 ANQGSEA.

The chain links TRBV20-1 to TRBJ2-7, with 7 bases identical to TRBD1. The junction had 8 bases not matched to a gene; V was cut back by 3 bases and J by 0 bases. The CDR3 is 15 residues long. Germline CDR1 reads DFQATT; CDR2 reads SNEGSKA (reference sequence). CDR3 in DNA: TGCAGTGCTAGTGGCAGCAGGGACAGCTCCTACGAGCAGTACTTC. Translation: CSASGSRDSSYEQYF.

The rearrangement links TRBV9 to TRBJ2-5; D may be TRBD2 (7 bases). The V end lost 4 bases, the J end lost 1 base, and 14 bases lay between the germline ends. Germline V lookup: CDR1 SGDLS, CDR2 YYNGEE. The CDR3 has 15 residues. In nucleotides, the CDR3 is TGTGCCAGCAGCCCTCTAGGGGGGGGCCAAGAGACCCAGTACTTC. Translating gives CASSPLGGGQETQYF.

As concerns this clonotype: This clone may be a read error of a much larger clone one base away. The CDR3 reads CASSLGSNTGKLFF. CDR3 nucleotides: TGTGCCAGCAGCTTAGGATCCAACACCGGGAAGCTGTTTTTT. The chain employs TRBV7-2 and TRBJ2-2, with D tentatively TRBD2 (5 bases). The CDR3 covers 14 residues. Germline V gene sequence: CDR1 SGHTA, CDR2 FQGNSA.

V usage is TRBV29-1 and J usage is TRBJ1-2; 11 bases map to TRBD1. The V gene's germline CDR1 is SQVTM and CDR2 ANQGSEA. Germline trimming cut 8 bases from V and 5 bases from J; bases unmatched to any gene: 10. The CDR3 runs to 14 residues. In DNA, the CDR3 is TGCAGCTCCATTGGACAGGGGGCATCTTATGGCTACACCTTC. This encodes CSSIGQGASYGYTF.

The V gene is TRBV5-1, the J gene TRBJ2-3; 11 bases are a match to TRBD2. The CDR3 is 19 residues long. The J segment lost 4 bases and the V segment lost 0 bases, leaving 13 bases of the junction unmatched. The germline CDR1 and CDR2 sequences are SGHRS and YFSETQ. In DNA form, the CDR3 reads TGCGCCAGCAGCTTGGTATTGGCTAGCGGGGGGAGTATGGCAGATACGCAGTATTTT. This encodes CASSLVLASGGSMADTQYF.

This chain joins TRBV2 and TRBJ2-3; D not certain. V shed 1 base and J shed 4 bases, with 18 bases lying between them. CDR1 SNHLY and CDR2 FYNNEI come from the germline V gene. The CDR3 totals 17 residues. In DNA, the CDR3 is TGTGCCAGCAGTGAAGGGCCGGGTTTGAGATCCTCAGATACGCAGTATTTT. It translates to CASSEGPGLRSSDTQYF.

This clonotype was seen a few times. The CDR3 sequence is CSVIGVKGYEQYF. The CDR3 nucleotides read TGCAGCGTTATCGGGGTTAAGGGGTACGAGCAGTACTTC. The chain has TRBV29-1 and TRBJ2-7; D could derive from TRBD1 or TRBD2 (5 bases each). CDR3 size: 13 residues. CDR1 and CDR2 (germline): SQVTM, ANQGSEA. The germline V and J ends were trimmed by 5 bases and 4 bases, with 15 bases remaining between them.

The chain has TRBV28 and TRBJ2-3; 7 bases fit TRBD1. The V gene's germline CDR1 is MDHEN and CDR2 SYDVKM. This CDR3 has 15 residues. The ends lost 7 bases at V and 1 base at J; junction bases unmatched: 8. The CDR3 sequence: CASNQPGQGTDTQYF. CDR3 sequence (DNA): TGTGCCAGCAACCAACCCGGACAGGGCACAGATACGCAGTATTTT.

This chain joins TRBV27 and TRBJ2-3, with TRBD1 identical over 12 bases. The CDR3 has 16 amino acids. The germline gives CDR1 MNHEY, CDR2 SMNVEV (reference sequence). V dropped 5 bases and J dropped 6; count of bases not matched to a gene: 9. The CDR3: CASSAVRDRGRDTQYF. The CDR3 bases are TGTGCCAGCAGTGCCGTCCGGGACAGGGGGCGGGATACGCAGTATTTT.

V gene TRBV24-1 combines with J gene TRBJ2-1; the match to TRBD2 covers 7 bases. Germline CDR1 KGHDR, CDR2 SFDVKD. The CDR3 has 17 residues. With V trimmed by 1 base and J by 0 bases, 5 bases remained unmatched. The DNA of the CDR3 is TGTGCCACCAGTGATTTCGGGAGCGGGAACTCCTACAATGAGCAGTTCTTC. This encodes CATSDFGSGNSYNEQFF.

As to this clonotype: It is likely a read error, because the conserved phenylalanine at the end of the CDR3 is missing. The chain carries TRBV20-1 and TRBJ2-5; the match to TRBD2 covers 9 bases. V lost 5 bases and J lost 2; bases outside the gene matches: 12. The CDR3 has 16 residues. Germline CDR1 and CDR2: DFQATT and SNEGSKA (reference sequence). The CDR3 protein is CSAPASGVFGQETQYL. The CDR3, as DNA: TGCAGTGCTCCAGCTAGCGGGGTGTTTGGACAAGAGACCCAGTACCTC.

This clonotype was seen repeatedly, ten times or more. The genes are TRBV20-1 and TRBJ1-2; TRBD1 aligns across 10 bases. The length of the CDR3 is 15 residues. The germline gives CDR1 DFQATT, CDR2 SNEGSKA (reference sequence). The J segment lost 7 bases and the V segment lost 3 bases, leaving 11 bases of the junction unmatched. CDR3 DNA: TGCAGTGCTAGGGAATCGGACAGGGGGAGTTTTGGCTACACCTTC. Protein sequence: CSARESDRGSFGYTF.

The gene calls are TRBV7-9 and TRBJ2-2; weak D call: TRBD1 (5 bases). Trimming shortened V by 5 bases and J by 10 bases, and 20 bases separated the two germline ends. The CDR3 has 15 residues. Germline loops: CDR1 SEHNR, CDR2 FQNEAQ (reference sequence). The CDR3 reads CASSGAGPTKQELFF. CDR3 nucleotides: TGTGCCAGCAGCGGGGCCGGACCCACAAAGCAGGAGCTGTTTTTT. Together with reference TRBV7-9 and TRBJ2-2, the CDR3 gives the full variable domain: DTGVSQNPRHKITKRGQNVTFRCDPISEHNRLYWYRQTLGQGPEFLTYFQNEAQLEKSRLLSDRFSAERPKGSFSTLEIQRTEQGDSAMYLCASSGAGPTKQELFFGEGSRLTVL.

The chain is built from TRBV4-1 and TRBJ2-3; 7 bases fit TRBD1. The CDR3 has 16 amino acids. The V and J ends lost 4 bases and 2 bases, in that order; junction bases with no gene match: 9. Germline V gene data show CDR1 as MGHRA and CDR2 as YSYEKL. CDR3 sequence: CASSLSVTGTTDTQYF. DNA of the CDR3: TGCGCCAGCAGCCTTAGTGTGACAGGGACCACAGATACGCAGTATTTT.

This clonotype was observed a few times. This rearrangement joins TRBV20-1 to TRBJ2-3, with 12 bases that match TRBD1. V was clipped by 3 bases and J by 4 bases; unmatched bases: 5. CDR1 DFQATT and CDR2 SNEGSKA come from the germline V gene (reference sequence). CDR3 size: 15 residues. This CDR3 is CSASTGTGGADTQYF. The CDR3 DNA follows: TGCAGTGCTAGTACCGGGACAGGGGGCGCAGATACGCAGTATTTT.

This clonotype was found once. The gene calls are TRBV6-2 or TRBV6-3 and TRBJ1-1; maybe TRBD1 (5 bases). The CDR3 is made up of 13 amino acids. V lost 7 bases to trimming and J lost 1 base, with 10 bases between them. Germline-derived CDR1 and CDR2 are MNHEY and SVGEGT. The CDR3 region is CASKKGSNTEAFF. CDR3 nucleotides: TGTGCCAGCAAGAAGGGGTCGAACACTGAAGCTTTCTTT.

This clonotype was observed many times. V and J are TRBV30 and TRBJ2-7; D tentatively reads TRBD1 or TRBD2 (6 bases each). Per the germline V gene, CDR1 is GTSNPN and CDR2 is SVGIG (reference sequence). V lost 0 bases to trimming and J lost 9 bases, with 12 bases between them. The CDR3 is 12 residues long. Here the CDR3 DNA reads TGTGCCTGGAGTGTACCGGGGGCGCGGCAGTACTTC. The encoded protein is CAWSVPGARQYF.

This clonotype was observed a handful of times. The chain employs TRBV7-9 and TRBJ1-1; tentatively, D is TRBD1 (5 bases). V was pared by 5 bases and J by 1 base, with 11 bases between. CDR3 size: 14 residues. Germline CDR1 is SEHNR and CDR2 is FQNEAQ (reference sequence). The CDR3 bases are TGTGCCAGCAGCCCGGGAGGGACGAACACTGAAGCTTTCTTT. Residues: CASSPGGTNTEAFF.

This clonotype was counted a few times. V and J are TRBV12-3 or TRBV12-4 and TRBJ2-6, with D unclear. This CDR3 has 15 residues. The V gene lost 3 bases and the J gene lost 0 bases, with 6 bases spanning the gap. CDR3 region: CASSFWGSGANVLTF. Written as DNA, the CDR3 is TGTGCCAGCAGTTTCTGGGGCTCTGGGGCCAACGTCCTGACTTTC.

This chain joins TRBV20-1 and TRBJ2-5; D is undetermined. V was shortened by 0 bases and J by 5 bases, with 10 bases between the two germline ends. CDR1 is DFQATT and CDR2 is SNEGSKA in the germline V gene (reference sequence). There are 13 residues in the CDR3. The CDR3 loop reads CSAREPQRETQYF. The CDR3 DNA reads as TGCAGTGCTAGAGAACCCCAAAGGGAGACCCAGTACTTC.

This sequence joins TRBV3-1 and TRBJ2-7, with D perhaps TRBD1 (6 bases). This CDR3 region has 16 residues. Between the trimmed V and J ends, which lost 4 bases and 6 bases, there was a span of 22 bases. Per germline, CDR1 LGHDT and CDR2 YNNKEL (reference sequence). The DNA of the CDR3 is TGTGCCAGCAGCCTAGGTTGGGACACTCGGTCCGCCGAGCAGTACTTC. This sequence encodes CASSLGWDTRSAEQYF.

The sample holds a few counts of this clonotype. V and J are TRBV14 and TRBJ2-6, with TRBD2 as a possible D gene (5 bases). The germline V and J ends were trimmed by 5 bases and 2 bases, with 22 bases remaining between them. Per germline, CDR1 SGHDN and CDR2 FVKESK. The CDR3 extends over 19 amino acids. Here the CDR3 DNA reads TGTGCCAGCAGCAGACGACCGGTCTCTAGCCTCCCTGGGGCCAACGTCCTGACTTTC. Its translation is CASSRRPVSSLPGANVLTF.

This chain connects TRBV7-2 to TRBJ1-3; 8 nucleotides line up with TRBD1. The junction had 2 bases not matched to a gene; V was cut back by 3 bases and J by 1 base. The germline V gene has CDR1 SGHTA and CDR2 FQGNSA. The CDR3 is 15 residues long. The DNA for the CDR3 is TGTGCCAGCAGCTTGGACAGGGTATCTGGAAACACCATATATTTT. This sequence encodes CASSLDRVSGNTIYF.